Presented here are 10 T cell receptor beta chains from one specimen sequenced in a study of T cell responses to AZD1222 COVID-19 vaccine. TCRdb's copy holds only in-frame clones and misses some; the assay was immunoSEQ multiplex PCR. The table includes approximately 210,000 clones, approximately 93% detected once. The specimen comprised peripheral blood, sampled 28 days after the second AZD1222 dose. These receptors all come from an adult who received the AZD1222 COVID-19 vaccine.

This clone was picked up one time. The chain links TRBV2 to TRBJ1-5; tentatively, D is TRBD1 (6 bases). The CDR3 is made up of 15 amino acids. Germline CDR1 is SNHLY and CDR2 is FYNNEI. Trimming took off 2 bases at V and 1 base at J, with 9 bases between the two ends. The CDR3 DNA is TGTGCCAGCAGTGAACTGGGGGCGAGCAATCAGCCCCAGCATTTT. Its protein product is CASSELGASNQPQHF.

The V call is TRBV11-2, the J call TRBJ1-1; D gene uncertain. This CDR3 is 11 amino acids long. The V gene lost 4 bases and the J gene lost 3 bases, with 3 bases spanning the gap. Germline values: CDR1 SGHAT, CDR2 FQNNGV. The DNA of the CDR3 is TGTGCCAGCAGCTCCTACACTGAAGCTTTCTTT. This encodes CASSSYTEAFF. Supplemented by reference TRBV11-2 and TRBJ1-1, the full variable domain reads EAGVAQSPRYKIIEKRQSVAFWCNPISGHATLYWYQQILGQGPKLLIQFQNNGVVDDSQLPKDRFSAERLKGVDSTLKIQPAKLEDSAVYLCASSSYTEAFFGQGTRLTVV.

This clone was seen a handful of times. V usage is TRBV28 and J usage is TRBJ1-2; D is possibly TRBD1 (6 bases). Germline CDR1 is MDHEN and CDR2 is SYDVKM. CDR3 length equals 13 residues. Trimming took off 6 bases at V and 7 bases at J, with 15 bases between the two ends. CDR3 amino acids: CASSETGYGGYTF. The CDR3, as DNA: TGTGCCAGCAGCGAAACAGGGTACGGTGGCTACACCTTC.

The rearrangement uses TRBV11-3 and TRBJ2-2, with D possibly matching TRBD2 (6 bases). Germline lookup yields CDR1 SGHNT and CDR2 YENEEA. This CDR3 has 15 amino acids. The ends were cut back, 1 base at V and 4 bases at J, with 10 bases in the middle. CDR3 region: CASSLAGAGTGELFF. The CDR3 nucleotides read TGTGCCAGCAGCTTAGCGGGAGCGGGCACCGGGGAGCTGTTTTTT.

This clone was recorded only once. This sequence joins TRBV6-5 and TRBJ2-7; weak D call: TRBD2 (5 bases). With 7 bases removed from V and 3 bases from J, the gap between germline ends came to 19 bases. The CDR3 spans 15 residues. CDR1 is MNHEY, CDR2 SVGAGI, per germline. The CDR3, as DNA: TGTGCCAGCATCGGATGGTCGACGGGAAGCTACGAGCAGTACTTC. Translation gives CASIGWSTGSYEQYF.

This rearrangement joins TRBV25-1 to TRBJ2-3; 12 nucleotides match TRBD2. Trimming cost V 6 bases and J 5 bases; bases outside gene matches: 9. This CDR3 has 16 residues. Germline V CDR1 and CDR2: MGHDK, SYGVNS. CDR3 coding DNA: TGTGCCAGCAGGGGAGGGCTAGCGGGAGGGCGAGATACGCAGTATTTT. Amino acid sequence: CASRGGLAGGRDTQYF.

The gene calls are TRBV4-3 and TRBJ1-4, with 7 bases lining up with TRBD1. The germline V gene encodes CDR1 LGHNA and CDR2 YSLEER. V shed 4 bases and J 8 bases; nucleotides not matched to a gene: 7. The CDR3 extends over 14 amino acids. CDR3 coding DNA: TGCGCCAGCAGCCCCGAGACAGGGAAAGAAAAACTGTTTTTT. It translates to CASSPETGKEKLFF.

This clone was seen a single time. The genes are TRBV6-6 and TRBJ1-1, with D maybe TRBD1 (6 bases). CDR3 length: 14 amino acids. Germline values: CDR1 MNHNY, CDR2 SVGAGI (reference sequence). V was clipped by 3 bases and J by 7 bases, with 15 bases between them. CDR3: CASSYQQGYSEAFF. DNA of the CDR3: TGTGCCAGCAGTTATCAACAGGGATACAGTGAAGCTTTCTTT.

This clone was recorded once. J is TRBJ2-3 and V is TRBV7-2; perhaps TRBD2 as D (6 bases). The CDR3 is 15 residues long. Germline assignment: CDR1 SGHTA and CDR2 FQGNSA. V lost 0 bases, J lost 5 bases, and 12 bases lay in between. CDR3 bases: TGTGCCAGCAGCTTAGCCGTCGGGAGTGGAGATACGCAGTATTTT. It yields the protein CASSLAVGSGDTQYF. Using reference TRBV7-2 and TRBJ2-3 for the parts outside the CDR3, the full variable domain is GAGVSQSPSNKVTEKGKDVELRCDPISGHTALYWYRQSLGQGLEFLIYFQGNSAPDKSGLPSDRFSAERTGGSVSTLTIQRTQQEDSAVYLCASSLAVGSGDTQYFGPGTRLTVL.

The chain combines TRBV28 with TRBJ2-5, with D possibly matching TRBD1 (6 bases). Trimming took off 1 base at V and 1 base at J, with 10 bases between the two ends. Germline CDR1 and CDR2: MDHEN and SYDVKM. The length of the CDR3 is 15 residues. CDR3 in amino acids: CASSLYRAPQETQYF. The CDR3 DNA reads TGTGCCAGCAGTTTATACAGGGCCCCCCAAGAGACCCAGTACTTC. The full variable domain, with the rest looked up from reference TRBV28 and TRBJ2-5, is DVKVTQSSRYLVKRTGEKVFLECVQDMDHENMFWYRQDPGLGLRLIYFSYDVKMKEKGDIPEGYSVSREKKERFSLILESASTNQTSMYLCASSLYRAPQETQYFGPGTRLLVL.